Listed here are 32 T cell receptor beta chains from one sample, sequenced in a study of cytomegalovirus exposure and HLA in healthy donors. Some clones are missing from TCRdb's copy, which holds only in-frame ones; the method was immunoSEQ multiplex PCR. The data show over 150,000 clones, just over 85% seen once. Input material: PBMCs. The receptors stem from a human donor in good health.

The gene calls are TRBV20-1 and TRBJ2-3; D gene ambiguous. Germline values: CDR1 DFQATT, CDR2 SNEGSKA (reference sequence). V was trimmed by 7 bases and J by 0 bases, leaving 5 bases between them. This CDR3 is 11 amino acids long. In DNA form, the CDR3 reads TGCAGTGTTTCGAGCACAGATACGCAGTATTTT. Amino acids: CSVSSTDTQYF.

The V gene is TRBV7-9, the J gene TRBJ2-3; 8 nucleotides match TRBD2. J was trimmed by 4 bases and V by 1 base; bases with no gene match: 7. This CDR3 is built from 16 residues. Germline CDR1 and CDR2: SEHNR and FQNEAQ (reference sequence). CDR3 sequence: CASSLERGGVADTQYF. The CDR3 DNA reads TGTGCCAGCAGCTTAGAACGGGGGGGCGTGGCAGATACGCAGTATTTT. The variable domain in full, with the rest retrieved from reference TRBV7-9 and TRBJ2-3, is DTGVSQNPRHKITKRGQNVTFRCDPISEHNRLYWYRQTLGQGPEFLTYFQNEAQLEKSRLLSDRFSAERPKGSFSTLEIQRTEQGDSAMYLCASSLERGGVADTQYFGPGTRLTVL.

This clone has only one observation. J is TRBJ2-3 and V is TRBV19; possibly TRBD2 for D (5 bases). Germline assignment: CDR1 LNHDA and CDR2 SQIVND (reference sequence). The CDR3 covers 16 residues. Trimming stripped 5 bases from V and 1 base from J, with 16 bases between. Written as DNA, the CDR3 is TGTGCCAGTAGTCCCCTCCGGGGAGAGCGCACAGATACGCAGTATTTT. Protein product: CASSPLRGERTDTQYF.

This chain links TRBV2 with TRBJ2-7; D is unresolved. The CDR3 has 13 residues. Germline CDR1 reads SNHLY; CDR2 reads FYNNEI. The V gene lost 5 bases and the J gene lost 2 bases, with 10 bases spanning the gap. The CDR3 reads CASSRLETYEQYF. The CDR3 coding sequence is TGTGCCAGCAGTAGATTAGAAACCTACGAGCAGTACTTC.

The chain is built from TRBV30 and TRBJ1-1; D is unresolved. The CDR3 has 14 amino acids. V lost 0 bases and J 0 bases, leaving 8 bases between the germline ends. CDR1 and CDR2 from the germline V gene are GTSNPN and SVGIG (reference sequence). CDR3 DNA sequence: TGTGCCTGGAGTGTATTAAGAGTGAACACTGAAGCTTTCTTT. Translating gives CAWSVLRVNTEAFF.

V gene TRBV4-3 combines with J gene TRBJ2-7; 9 bases align to TRBD2. The V and J ends lost 0 bases and 7 bases, in that order; junction bases with no gene match: 4. Looked up from germline, CDR1 is LGHNA and CDR2 is YSLEER. The CDR3 runs 14 residues. DNA for the CDR3: TGCGCCAGCAGCCAAGATTTTCTAGCGGGAGAGCAGTACTTC. It codes for CASSQDFLAGEQYF.

The chain couples TRBV2 to TRBJ2-6; D uncertain. The CDR3 covers 15 residues. Germline CDR1 is SNHLY and CDR2 is FYNNEI. Trimming removed 7 bases at V and 0 bases at J, with 10 bases between. CDR3 sequence (DNA): TGTGCCAGCACCAGTTTCCTCTCTGGGGCCAACGTCCTGACTTTC. Translating it yields CASTSFLSGANVLTF.

CDR3 sequence (DNA): TGTGCCAGCAGGGAATTGGGCGAGACCCAGTACTTC. As protein: CASRELGETQYF. The genes are TRBV2 and TRBJ2-5; D is unclear. Germline CDR1 is SNHLY and CDR2 is FYNNEI. V was cut by 6 bases and J by 5 bases, with 10 bases left in between. The CDR3 spans 12 residues. The entire variable domain, with the rest obtained from reference TRBV2 and TRBJ2-5, is as follows: EPEVTQTPSHQVTQMGQEVILRCVPISNHLYFYWYRQILGQKVEFLVSFYNNEISEKSEIFDDQFSVERPDGSNFTLKIRSTKLEDSAMYFCASRELGETQYFGPGTRLLVL.

J is TRBJ1-1 and V is TRBV6-1; no clear D. This CDR3 contains 15 residues. Germline V lookup: CDR1 MNHNS, CDR2 SASEGT. Between the trimmed V and J ends, which lost 2 bases and 6 bases, there was a span of 16 bases. The DNA of the CDR3 is TGTGCCAGCAGTGAATCTTTGCAATGGGCCGCTGAAGCTTTCTTT. As protein: CASSESLQWAAEAFF.

The chain recombines TRBV5-1 with TRBJ2-2; the D gene is possibly TRBD2 (6 bases). The CDR3 length is 13 residues. Germline CDR1 is SGHRS and CDR2 is YFSETQ. V was pared by 5 bases and J by 6 bases, with 11 bases between. The CDR3 region is CASSWDSSGELFF. The CDR3, as DNA: TGCGCCAGCAGTTGGGACTCCTCCGGGGAGCTGTTTTTT. Filled out from reference TRBV5-1 and TRBJ2-2, the complete variable domain reads KAGVTQTPRYLIKTRGQQVTLSCSPISGHRSVSWYQQTPGQGLQFLFEYFSETQRNKGNFPGRFSGRQFSNSRSEMNVSTLELGDSALYLCASSWDSSGELFFGEGSRLTVL.

The chain has TRBV29-1 and TRBJ2-2, with D maybe TRBD1 (6 bases). Trimming shortened V by 3 bases and J by 1 base, and 9 bases separated the two germline ends. The CDR3 totals 14 residues. Looked up from germline, CDR1 is SQVTM and CDR2 is ANQGSEA. The CDR3 region has the DNA TGCAGCGTTGAGGAGACAGGGAACACCGGGGAGCTGTTTTTT. Protein sequence: CSVEETGNTGELFF.

The chain has TRBV21-1 and TRBJ2-7; the table's D call, TRBD2, was not checked against the DNA. TRBV21-1 is given as a pseudogene. The CDR3 spans 14 residues. CDR3 coding DNA: TGTGCCAGAAGACGGCTAGCGGGTGCCTACGAGCAGTACTTC. It yields the protein CARRRLAGAYEQYF.

The chain has TRBV19 and TRBJ1-5, with D perhaps TRBD1 (5 bases). The V and J ends lost 3 bases and 0 bases respectively, with 18 bases between them. CDR1 and CDR2 (germline): LNHDA, SQIVND (reference sequence). There are 18 residues in the CDR3. The CDR3 protein is CASSIWAGQLHSNQPQHF. The CDR3 DNA reads TGTGCCAGTAGTATTTGGGCAGGGCAGCTTCATAGCAATCAGCCCCAGCATTTT.

This sequence joins TRBV6-5 and TRBJ2-7; 10 bases agree with TRBD1. The CDR3 contains 15 residues. V was pared by 5 bases and J by 0 bases, with 4 bases of the junction left unmatched. CDR1 and CDR2 from the germline V gene are MNHEY and SVGAGI. CDR3 region: CASSPWTGGSYEQYF. DNA of the CDR3: TGTGCCAGCAGTCCTTGGACAGGGGGCTCCTACGAGCAGTACTTC.

The chain uses TRBV5-1 and TRBJ2-7; D uncertain. The CDR3 sequence is 11 residues long. CDR1 SGHRS and CDR2 YFSETQ come from the germline V gene. The V gene lost 5 bases and the J gene lost 1 base, with 4 bases spanning the gap. The CDR3 bases are TGCGCCAGCAGACATTCCTACGAGCAGTACTTC. Its protein is CASRHSYEQYF.

This chain links TRBV27 with TRBJ2-1, with D perhaps TRBD2 (5 bases). The CDR3 totals 13 residues. V lost 0 bases, J lost 9 bases, and 9 bases lay in between. Per germline, CDR1 MNHEY and CDR2 SMNVEV (reference sequence). This CDR3 is CASSLSRAGEQFF. CDR3 coding DNA: TGTGCCAGCAGTTTATCGAGGGCGGGTGAGCAGTTCTTC.

The V call is TRBV28, the J call TRBJ1-5; D unclear. CDR3 length equals 15 residues. Germline V gene data show CDR1 as MDHEN and CDR2 as SYDVKM. Trimming stripped 6 bases from V and 7 bases from J, with 19 bases between. Written as DNA, the CDR3 is TGTGCCAGCAGATCATTTCGGGAGAAAAGGCAGCCCCAGCATTTT. This encodes CASRSFREKRQPQHF.

The chain combines TRBV7-3 with TRBJ2-7, with 9 nucleotides matching TRBD1. Trimming cost V 4 bases and J 6 bases; bases outside gene matches: 10. CDR1 SGHTA and CDR2 FQGTGA come from the germline V gene. CDR3 size: 15 residues. In nucleotides, the CDR3 is TGTGCCAGCAGCTCGCCGGGACAGGGTATTGCCGAGCAGTACTTC. This translates into CASSSPGQGIAEQYF. The variable domain in full, completed from reference TRBV7-3 and TRBJ2-7, reads GAGVSQTPSNKVTEKGKYVELRCDPISGHTALYWYRQSLGQGPEFLIYFQGTGAADDSGLPNDRFFAVRPEGSVSTLKIQRTERGDSAVYLCASSSPGQGIAEQYFGPGTRLTVT.

The chain recombines TRBV18 with TRBJ2-7; maybe TRBD2 (7 bases). Germline V gene data show CDR1 as KGHSH and CDR2 as LQKENI. Trimming left V 0 bases short and J 5 bases short, with 17 bases between. The CDR3 is 16 amino acids. CDR3 bases: TGTGCCAGCTCACCACCGACGGGGGGCGCGGTACACGAGCAGTACTTC. This codes for CASSPPTGGAVHEQYF.

This clone is a singleton in its sample. This chain joins TRBV30 and TRBJ1-2, with 9 positions matching TRBD1. This CDR3 is 13 amino acids long. The junction had 5 bases not matched to a gene; V was cut back by 3 bases and J by 6 bases. Germline CDR1 is GTSNPN and CDR2 is SVGIG (reference sequence). DNA of the CDR3: TGTGCCTGGAGGCTGGACAGGGGTAATGGCTACACCTTC. Its protein product is CAWRLDRGNGYTF.

V and J are TRBV7-9 and TRBJ1-2; D unresolved. V shed 1 base and J shed 3 bases, with 9 bases lying between them. This CDR3 is built from 14 residues. Germline CDR1 reads SEHNR; CDR2 reads FQNEAQ (reference sequence). In DNA, the CDR3 is TGTGCCAGCAGCTTAGTAGGCCGGGACTATGGCTACACCTTC. It translates to CASSLVGRDYGYTF. Complete variable domain (other parts from reference TRBV7-9 and TRBJ1-2): DTGVSQNPRHKITKRGQNVTFRCDPISEHNRLYWYRQTLGQGPEFLTYFQNEAQLEKSRLLSDRFSAERPKGSFSTLEIQRTEQGDSAMYLCASSLVGRDYGYTFGSGTRLTVV.

The chain joins TRBV5-1 to TRBJ2-1; weak D call: TRBD2 (7 bases). The CDR3 runs to 14 residues. Germline-derived CDR1 and CDR2 are SGHRS and YFSETQ. V dropped 5 bases and J dropped 4 bases, with 13 bases sitting between them. The CDR3 DNA reads as TGCGCCAGCAGAGGGGGGGGGAATTACAATGAGCAGTTCTTC. It encodes CASRGGGNYNEQFF.

The chain carries TRBV6-1 and TRBJ2-2, with TRBD2 matching 11 bases. V shed 0 bases, J shed 6 bases, and the junction held 0 bases outside the gene matches. Germline V gene data show CDR1 as MNHNS and CDR2 as SASEGT. The CDR3 is 15 residues long. The CDR3 here is CASSEASGGAGELFF. In DNA form, the CDR3 reads TGTGCCAGCAGTGAAGCTAGCGGGGGGGCCGGGGAGCTGTTTTTT.

The chain has TRBV9 and TRBJ2-1, with TRBD2 identical over 8 bases. This CDR3 is 15 amino acids long. Germline values: CDR1 SGDLS, CDR2 YYNGEE. The junction had 3 bases not matched to a gene; V was cut back by 4 bases and J by 0 bases. CDR3 nucleotides: TGTGCCAGCAGCTCAAGCGGGAGCTCCTACAATGAGCAGTTCTTC. This sequence encodes CASSSSGSSYNEQFF.

Here the CDR3 reads CASSHDRFSYYEQYF. The CDR3 bases are TGCGCCAGCAGCCACGACAGGTTCTCCTATTACGAGCAGTACTTC. The J gene is TRBJ2-7, the V gene TRBV4-1, with D possibly matching TRBD1 (6 bases). Per germline, CDR1 MGHRA and CDR2 YSYEKL. CDR3 length: 15 amino acids. The V gene lost 3 bases and the J gene lost 4 bases, with 16 bases spanning the gap.

The chain employs TRBV2 and TRBJ1-2, with 8 bases lining up with TRBD1. The CDR3 length is 14 residues. Trimming cost V 4 bases and J 5 bases; bases outside gene matches: 6. Germline V gives CDR1 SNHLY, CDR2 FYNNEI. The CDR3 loop is CASSGTGSRYGYTF. In nucleotides, the CDR3 is TGTGCCAGCAGTGGGACAGGGAGTAGGTATGGCTACACCTTC.

The V call is TRBV7-6, the J call TRBJ1-1; no reliable D call. CDR1 is SGHVS and CDR2 is FNYEAQ in the germline V gene. Trimming removed 6 bases from V and 1 base from J, with 12 bases in between. The CDR3 is 14 amino acids. CDR3 residues: CASSPLRQNTEAFF. The CDR3 region has the DNA TGTGCCAGCAGTCCATTAAGACAGAACACTGAAGCTTTCTTT.

This clone was seen more than once but under ten times. At the DNA level, this CDR3 is encoded by other sequences in the same sample as well. This chain links TRBV20-1 with TRBJ1-1; D unresolved. Germline assignment: CDR1 DFQATT and CDR2 SNEGSKA (reference sequence). The CDR3 length is 11 residues. Trimming took off 4 bases at V and 1 base at J, with 4 bases between the two ends. Written as DNA, the CDR3 is TGCAGTGCTACGGGGAACACTGAAGCTTTCTTT. Protein sequence: CSATGNTEAFF.

This clone appeared a few times. The chain couples TRBV29-1 to TRBJ2-4; D is unclear. Deletions cut 1 base from V and 0 bases from J, with 7 bases between. CDR1 and CDR2 from the germline V gene are SQVTM and ANQGSEA. The CDR3 is made up of 14 amino acids. The CDR3 region has the DNA TGCAGCGTTGAAGCCCGTCTAGCCAAAAACATTCAGTACTTC. This sequence encodes CSVEARLAKNIQYF.

V and J are TRBV9 and TRBJ2-7; TRBD2 aligns across 7 bases. Germline V gene sequence: CDR1 SGDLS, CDR2 YYNGEE. The J segment lost 2 bases and the V segment lost 5 bases, leaving 10 bases of the junction unmatched. The CDR3 sequence is 15 residues long. DNA of the CDR3: TGTGCCAGCAGAGTCTTGCGGCGGGAGACCTACGAGCAGTACTTC. This encodes CASRVLRRETYEQYF.

The chain carries TRBV29-1 and TRBJ2-3; TRBD1 might be the D (5 bases). Germline V gene sequence: CDR1 SQVTM, CDR2 ANQGSEA. CDR3 size: 15 residues. Deletions cut 1 base from V and 0 bases from J, with 11 bases between. The CDR3 loop reads CSVEVQARSTDTQYF. The CDR3 nucleotides read TGCAGCGTTGAAGTACAGGCCAGGAGCACAGATACGCAGTATTTT.

This clone was picked up one time. This chain links TRBV9 with TRBJ2-6; D possibly corresponds to TRBD2 (6 bases). The CDR3 has 14 amino acids. Trimming pared 7 bases from V and 0 bases from J, leaving 8 bases between. CDR1 and CDR2 (germline): SGDLS, YYNGEE. CDR3: CASGGSSGANVLTF. For the CDR3, the DNA is TGTGCCAGCGGGGGGAGCTCTGGGGCCAACGTCCTGACTTTC.